These T cell receptor beta chains were read from a single sample in a study of beta chain features in type 1 diabetes. The table came from immunoSEQ multiplex PCR; TCRdb's copy has only in-frame clones and leaves some out. The repertoire holds 860,000 or so clones, with about 17% as singletons. The sample comprised naive CD4+ T cells from blood. The receptors come from a woman between 18 and 30 years old in good health. CDR3s include the opening cysteine and the closing phenylalanine or tryptophan. D genes are given only for firm matches. Some rows have no size entry. The others give once, few or many, or a class for an expanded clone.

clone_size j_call v_call d_call cdr3_aa cdr3_nt
NA TRBJ2-1 TRBV5-6 NA CASSSFRRAYNEQFF TGTGCCAGCAGTTCATTCCGGCGGGCTTACAATGAGCAGTTCTTC
NA TRBJ2-7 TRBV7-9 NA CASSFGPSTLKEQYF TGTGCCAGCAGCTTCGGGCCAAGTACGCTAAAAGAGCAGTACTTC
NA TRBJ2-5 TRBV19 TRBD1 CASSSGGWETQYF TGTGCCAGTAGCTCAGGGGGCTGGGAGACCCAGTACTTC
few TRBJ2-7 TRBV2 TRBD2 CASGSGRGAYEQYF TGTGCCAGCGGGAGCGGGAGAGGGGCCTACGAGCAGTACTTC
NA TRBJ2-7 TRBV11-3 NA CASSINRDHEQYF TGTGCCAGCAGCATCAATCGGGACCACGAGCAGTACTTC
NA TRBJ2-7 TRBV5-1 TRBD2 CASSLAGSGSSYEQYF TGCGCCAGCAGCTTGGCGGGGAGCGGGAGCTCCTACGAGCAGTACTTC
NA TRBJ2-7 TRBV28 NA CASRTGAHPGEQYF TGTGCCAGCAGGACGGGGGCTCATCCAGGCGAGCAGTACTTC
NA TRBJ2-3 TRBV4-2 NA CASSPPLSERWADTQYF TGTGCCAGCAGCCCCCCGCTATCCGAACGCTGGGCAGATACGCAGTATTTT
few TRBJ2-1 TRBV4-2 TRBD2 CASSQVLSGRASYNEQFF TGTGCCAGCAGCCAAGTACTTAGCGGGAGGGCCTCCTACAATGAGCAGTTCTTC
NA TRBJ2-7 TRBV7-2 NA CASSPQGLTLGEQYF TGTGCCAGCAGCCCCCAGGGCCTCACCTTGGGAGAGCAGTACTTC
few TRBJ2-6 TRBV6-6 TRBD1 CASSYQDRAGANVLTF TGTGCCAGCAGTTACCAAGACAGGGCTGGGGCCAACGTCCTGACTTTC
NA TRBJ2-3 TRBV7-2 TRBD1 CASSLTYRGTDTQYF TGTGCCAGCAGCTTAACTTACAGGGGTACAGATACGCAGTATTTT
few TRBJ1-2 TRBV6-6 NA CASSQTNYGYTF TGTGCCAGCAGCCAAACTAACTATGGCTACACCTTC
NA TRBJ1-5 TRBV4-2 TRBD1 CASSQDPDRGNQPQHF TGTGCCAGCAGCCAAGATCCGGACAGGGGCAATCAGCCCCAGCATTTT
few TRBJ2-7 TRBV28 NA CASSWAYEQYF TGTGCCAGCAGTTGGGCCTACGAGCAGTACTTC
few TRBJ2-5 TRBV5-1 NA CASSLAGLGETQYF TGCGCCAGCAGCTTGGCGGGGTTGGGAGAGACCCAGTACTTC
NA TRBJ1-2 TRBV29-1 NA CSVEAYSDGYTF TGCAGCGTTGAAGCCTACAGCGATGGCTACACCTTC
NA TRBJ1-4 TRBV2 NA CASRGTQSNEKLFF TGTGCCAGCAGGGGTACACAGAGTAATGAAAAACTGTTTTTT
NA TRBJ2-7 TRBV7-2 TRBD2 CASSLVRGSNYEQYF TGTGCCAGCAGCTTGGTTCGCGGGAGTAACTACGAGCAGTACTTC
NA TRBJ2-2 TRBV5-1 NA CASSSGTTYTGELFF TGCGCCAGCAGCTCAGGGACCACCTATACCGGGGAGCTGTTTTTT